This TCR beta chain was captured in a study of blood T cells in healthy people across ages. The CDR3 sequence is 15 residues long. Losses at the gene ends were 2 bases for V and 7 bases for J; bases not matched to a gene: 8. CDR1 and CDR2 from the germline V gene are MNHEY and SVGAGI. The authors extracted at least 5 micrograms of total RNA per sample. Findings of the study overall: Roughly linear age-related decline in beta diversity appeared, significant by age roughly 40. Changes seen in expanded clonotypes were possibly confounded by donor CMV status left unknown.

To note about this clonotype: Its antigen remains unknown.

Next came a second PCR, run for about 7 to 12 cycles, which used a sample-barcoded 5' primer along with a J-beta primer mix. All samples gave at least 2.5 million CDR3-containing paired-end reads. TCRdb reanalysed the 5' RACE reads using MiXCR and keeps one entry per CDR3 protein. The sample contains about 730,000 distinct CDR3 sequences, more than 40% of which appear only once. This clonotype was obtained from a woman aged 55-75 years in good health. This chain joins TRBV6-5 and TRBJ2-7, with TRBD1 identical over 10 bases. Source material: blood. The CDR3 is CASSYGDRGFWEQYF. DNA for the CDR3: TGTGCCAGCAGTTACGGGGACAGGGGATTTTGGGAGCAGTACTTC.